These 30 T cell receptor beta chains came from one sample sequenced in a study of blood T cell repertoires in COVID-19. TCRdb keeps only in-frame clones here, not all; method: immunoSEQ multiplex PCR. The table shows 300,000 to 400,000 clones, with roughly nine tenths occurring only once. The source material was PBMCs or T cells enriched from blood (not recorded which). Receptor source: a woman in her 30s who had been exposed to COVID-19.

The V gene is TRBV7-6, the J gene TRBJ2-5; no reliable D call. CDR3 length: 14 amino acids. Trimming stripped 2 bases from V and 5 bases from J, with 12 bases between. Germline V gives CDR1 SGHVS, CDR2 FNYEAQ. Here the CDR3 reads CASSLRPTRETQYF. In DNA, the CDR3 is TGTGCCAGCAGCTTACGGCCTACGAGGGAGACCCAGTACTTC.

This chain joins TRBV19 and TRBJ1-1, with D maybe TRBD1 (5 bases). This CDR3 comprises 14 residues. V was cut by 7 bases and J by 2 bases, with 14 bases left in between. Germline CDR1 LNHDA, CDR2 SQIVND (reference sequence). CDR3: CASMNRPSNTEAFF. CDR3 bases: TGTGCCAGTATGAACAGGCCCTCCAACACTGAAGCTTTCTTT.

The CDR3 is CASTSGAESNYGYTF. The CDR3 nucleotides read TGTGCCAGCACCTCTGGGGCAGAATCTAACTATGGCTACACCTTC. The V call is TRBV5-4, the J call TRBJ1-2; weak D call: TRBD1 (5 bases). This CDR3 is 15 amino acids long. The germline gives CDR1 SGHNT, CDR2 YYREEE (reference sequence). Trimming left V 6 bases short and J 0 bases short, with 15 bases between.

The chain carries TRBV5-1 and TRBJ1-6, with TRBD1 matching over 8 bases. Germline CDR1 SGHRS, CDR2 YFSETQ. The CDR3 runs 16 residues. The trim removed 7 bases at V and 9 bases at J, leaving 15 bases unmatched. The CDR3 sequence is CASRPGTGASSSPLHF. In DNA form, the CDR3 reads TGCGCCAGCCGCCCCGGGACAGGAGCCTCTAGTTCACCCCTCCACTTT.

CDR3 in DNA: TGCGCCAGCAGCCGCGGACTAGCGGGGGGGCGAGTGGAGACCCAGTACTTC. It is translated as CASSRGLAGGRVETQYF. The chain recombines TRBV4-3 with TRBJ2-5; 15 bases match TRBD2. Trimming removed 4 bases from V and 5 bases from J; junction bases left unmatched: 8. This CDR3 spans 17 amino acids. Germline CDR1 is LGHNA and CDR2 is YSLEER.

The chain couples TRBV27 to TRBJ1-2, with D maybe TRBD1 (5 bases). Trimming left V 3 bases short and J 2 bases short, with 7 bases between. Germline CDR1 reads MNHEY; CDR2 reads SMNVEV (reference sequence). CDR3 length equals 13 residues. This CDR3 reads CASSLGRNYGYTF. DNA of the CDR3: TGTGCCAGCAGTTTGGGGCGGAACTATGGCTACACCTTC.

This chain connects TRBV5-1 to TRBJ2-4; D perhaps matches TRBD1 (5 bases). The germline V gene has CDR1 SGHRS and CDR2 YFSETQ. V lost 9 bases and J lost 8, with 21 bases in between. This CDR3 is 14 amino acids long. CDR3: CATKQEPSNDIQYF. For the CDR3, the DNA is TGCGCCACTAAACAGGAACCTTCTAATGACATTCAGTACTTC.

The genes are TRBV27 and TRBJ1-1, with 9 nucleotides matching TRBD1. V trimming: 6 bases; J trimming: 1 base; junction bases outside the gene matches: 3. The germline CDR1 and CDR2 sequences are MNHEY and SMNVEV (reference sequence). This CDR3 comprises 14 residues. The CDR3 reads CASRPGQGNTEAFF. The CDR3 DNA reads as TGTGCCAGCAGGCCGGGACAGGGGAACACTGAAGCTTTCTTT.

The gene calls are TRBV18 and TRBJ2-7, with a weak D call TRBD2 (7 bases). Trimming took off 0 bases at V and 5 bases at J, with 14 bases between the two ends. The germline gives CDR1 KGHSH, CDR2 LQKENI. CDR3 length equals 15 residues. CDR3 sequence (DNA): TGTGCCAGCTCACCACCCGGGGGGCTTCGGAACGAGCAGTACTTC. Translated: CASSPPGGLRNEQYF.

This CDR3 reads CASSAYAGGTDTQYF. The DNA of the CDR3 is TGTGCCAGCAGCGCCTACGCCGGGGGAACAGATACGCAGTATTTT. The V and J genes are TRBV9 and TRBJ2-3; D perhaps matches TRBD2 (6 bases). This CDR3 is 15 amino acids long. V dropped 3 bases and J dropped 3 bases, with 14 bases sitting between them. Germline V gives CDR1 SGDLS, CDR2 YYNGEE.

This chain connects TRBV11-2 to TRBJ2-4, with 7 bases matching TRBD1. Unmatched junction bases numbered 5, after V lost 5 bases and J lost 4 bases. Per the germline V gene, CDR1 is SGHAT and CDR2 is FQNNGV. CDR3 length: 14 residues. CDR3 DNA sequence: TGTGCCAGCAGCCCCAACAGGGGAAAAAACATTCAGTACTTC. Protein: CASSPNRGKNIQYF.

A few counts support this clone. In nucleotides, the CDR3 is TGTGCCAGCAGCCCGAGGACTAGCTTTGGTACCTACGAGCAGTACTTC. Its translation: CASSPRTSFGTYEQYF. The J gene is TRBJ2-7, the V gene TRBV4-2, with 8 bases identical to TRBD2. CDR3 length equals 16 residues. V gave up 4 bases and J gave up 2 bases; unmatched junction bases: 10. Germline lookup yields CDR1 LGHNA and CDR2 YNFKEQ.

The chain uses TRBV24-1 and TRBJ2-2; TRBD1 agrees at 9 bases. The length of the CDR3 is 17 residues. Germline V gene sequence: CDR1 KGHDR, CDR2 SFDVKD. V was pared by 2 bases and J by 7 bases, with 10 bases of the junction left unmatched. The DNA of the CDR3 is TGTGCCACCAGTGATTCGGTAACAGGGGGCAGGGTCGGGGAGCTGTTTTTT. Translating it yields CATSDSVTGGRVGELFF.

This chain joins TRBV27 and TRBJ2-1, with 7 nucleotides matching TRBD1. CDR1 and CDR2 from the germline V gene are MNHEY and SMNVEV (reference sequence). This CDR3 is 13 amino acids long. With 4 bases clipped from V and 8 bases from J, the junction kept 5 bases outside the gene matches. The CDR3 nucleotides are TGTGCCAGCAGTTCGACAGGGAGCCATGAGCAGTTCTTC. Its protein is CASSSTGSHEQFF.

This clone was detected only a few times. The V gene is TRBV9, the J gene TRBJ1-3; TRBD1 matches 8 bases. Trimming took 5 bases from V and 9 from J; bases not matched to a gene: 10. Per germline, CDR1 SGDLS and CDR2 YYNGEE. The CDR3 length is 14 residues. This chain's CDR3 is CASSLGQGGSTIYF. DNA of the CDR3: TGTGCCAGCAGTTTAGGACAGGGAGGATCCACCATATATTTT.

The chain joins TRBV7-7 to TRBJ2-5; 10 bases line up with TRBD2. The length of the CDR3 is 16 residues. J gave up 5 bases and V 5 bases, and 11 bases lay outside the gene matches. In germline, CDR1 is SSHAT, CDR2 FNYEAQ (reference sequence). The CDR3 loop reads CASSGGLAGVRETQYF. The DNA for the CDR3 is TGTGCCAGCAGCGGGGGGCTAGCGGGGGTTCGGGAGACCCAGTACTTC.

The chain joins TRBV9 to TRBJ2-1; D gene uncertain. The CDR3 totals 15 residues. Trimming removed 4 bases at V and 8 bases at J, with 19 bases between. The V gene's germline CDR1 is SGDLS and CDR2 YYNGEE. CDR3 residues: CASSPQAPSTDEQFF. In DNA form, the CDR3 reads TGTGCCAGCAGCCCTCAAGCCCCAAGTACGGATGAGCAGTTCTTC.

The V call is TRBV4-2, the J call TRBJ2-7; unclear D gene. The V and J ends lost 1 base and 0 bases respectively, with 7 bases between them. This CDR3 comprises 14 residues. Germline CDR1 and CDR2: LGHNA and YNFKEQ. The CDR3 bases are TGTGCCAGCAGCCAAGGTGGCAACTCCTACGAGCAGTACTTC. Protein sequence: CASSQGGNSYEQYF.

This chain uses TRBV5-1 with TRBJ1-1; D unclear. The V end was cut by 0 bases, the J end by 4 bases, with 10 bases between. The germline V gene encodes CDR1 SGHRS and CDR2 YFSETQ. The CDR3 covers 14 residues. Here the CDR3 DNA reads TGCGCCAGCAGCTTGGTAGACACAAGCACTGAAGCTTTCTTT. This translates into CASSLVDTSTEAFF. The full variable domain, in which reference TRBV5-1 and TRBJ1-1 provide the parts outside the CDR3, is KAGVTQTPRYLIKTRGQQVTLSCSPISGHRSVSWYQQTPGQGLQFLFEYFSETQRNKGNFPGRFSGRQFSNSRSEMNVSTLELGDSALYLCASSLVDTSTEAFFGQGTRLTVV.

This clone was picked up one time. V usage is TRBV12-2 and J usage is TRBJ1-1; the table assigns TRBD1, which was not confirmed against the DNA. TRBV12-2 is flagged as a pseudogene. This CDR3 is built from 17 residues. CDR3: CASRLANRDRDYTEAFF. CDR3 DNA: TGTGCAAGTCGCTTAGCGAACCGGGACAGGGACTACACTGAAGCTTTCTTT.

The rearrangement links TRBV3-1 (or the pseudogene TRBV3-2) to TRBJ2-2, with 10 bases matching TRBD2. J gave up 3 bases and V 3 bases, and 4 bases lay outside the gene matches. This CDR3 is 16 amino acids long. The germline CDR1 and CDR2 sequences are LGHDT and YNNKEL (reference sequence). The CDR3 coding sequence is TGTGCCAGCAGCCACAGGACTAGCGGAGACACCGGGGAGCTGTTTTTT. Its translation is CASSHRTSGDTGELFF.

This chain links TRBV27 with TRBJ1-6, with a weak D call TRBD1 (5 bases). CDR3 length: 15 residues. Germline V gene lookup returns CDR1 MNHEY and CDR2 SMNVEV (reference sequence). Trimming pared 2 bases from V and 7 bases from J, leaving 12 bases between. The CDR3 spells CASSLAGYGNSPLHF. The CDR3 DNA reads as TGTGCCAGCAGTTTAGCAGGGTATGGAAATTCACCCCTCCACTTT.

The chain recombines TRBV15 with TRBJ1-1; no firm D call. V was shortened by 0 bases and J by 2 bases, with 4 bases between the two germline ends. The CDR3 loop spans 13 amino acids. CDR1 LNHNV and CDR2 YYDKDF come from the germline V gene (reference sequence). The CDR3 coding sequence is TGTGCCACCAGCAGAGATAAAAACACTGAAGCTTTCTTT. Its translation is CATSRDKNTEAFF.

V and J are TRBV27 and TRBJ1-2, with TRBD1 matching 8 bases. The V gene's germline CDR1 is MNHEY and CDR2 SMNVEV (reference sequence). J gave up 3 bases and V 2 bases, and 11 bases lay outside the gene matches. This CDR3 has 17 residues. In DNA form, the CDR3 reads TGTGCCAGCAGTTTAAGAGGACAGGGCCTATACCACTATGGCTACACCTTC. Encoded protein: CASSLRGQGLYHYGYTF.

The chain combines TRBV7-9 with TRBJ2-3; TRBD2 matches 7 bases. J gave up 6 bases and V 0 bases, and 6 bases lay outside the gene matches. The CDR3 has 15 amino acids. CDR1 is SEHNR and CDR2 is FQNEAQ in the germline V gene (reference sequence). The CDR3 here is CASSLARGYLDTQYF. CDR3 bases: TGTGCCAGCAGCTTAGCGCGGGGGTATTTGGATACGCAGTATTTT.

The chain links TRBV4-3 to TRBJ2-1; 9 bases are shared with TRBD2. Germline V gene lookup returns CDR1 LGHNA and CDR2 YSLEER. The CDR3 covers 16 residues. V lost 3 bases to trimming and J lost 6 bases; unmatched junction nucleotides: 9. The CDR3 DNA reads TGCGCCAGCAGCCACACGCTAGCGGGGTCGGGCAATGAGCAGTTCTTC. Translating it yields CASSHTLAGSGNEQFF.

The chain links TRBV9 to TRBJ2-7; the match to TRBD2 covers 8 bases. V trimming: 4 bases; J trimming: 3 bases; junction bases outside the gene matches: 6. Per the germline V gene, CDR1 is SGDLS and CDR2 is YYNGEE. This CDR3 has 14 residues. The DNA of the CDR3 is TGTGCCAGCAGCCCCGGGACTAGAGTCTACGAGCAGTACTTC. Protein sequence: CASSPGTRVYEQYF.

The chain links TRBV7-6 to TRBJ2-7, with D tentatively TRBD1 (6 bases). V dropped 5 bases and J dropped 5 bases, with 22 bases sitting between them. The CDR3 is 16 residues long. Germline values: CDR1 SGHVS, CDR2 FNYEAQ. The CDR3 reads CASSPRDNLYGHEQYF. The DNA of the CDR3 is TGTGCCAGCAGCCCCCGGGACAACCTTTATGGCCACGAGCAGTACTTC.

This chain uses TRBV10-3 with TRBJ1-1; 10 bases fit TRBD1. Germline values: CDR1 ENHRY, CDR2 SYGVKD. The CDR3 runs to 19 residues. V lost 0 bases, J lost 6 bases, and 16 bases stayed unmatched. The CDR3 region has the DNA TGTGCCATCAGTGAGTCGGTCTTGGGGACAGGGGCGGTATGGTCTGAAGCTTTCTTT. Translation: CAISESVLGTGAVWSEAFF.

The V call is TRBV7-8, the J call TRBJ1-3; tentative D call: TRBD1 (6 bases). With 8 bases removed from V and 4 bases from J, the gap between germline ends came to 18 bases. Germline V gene sequence: CDR1 SGHVS, CDR2 FQNEAQ. The CDR3 sequence is 15 residues long. The chain's CDR3 is CASQKGVGKGNTIYF. The CDR3 DNA reads TGTGCCAGCCAAAAGGGGGTAGGAAAGGGAAACACCATATATTTT.